This T cell receptor (beta chain) was observed in a study of CXCR3-negative and CXCR3-positive naive CD8 T cells. General study results and limits: Researchers reported similar TRBV-TRBJ usage in naive CXCR3-negative and CXCR3-positive cells, though memory differed. TRB CDR3 hydrophobicity was greater in CXCR3-positive naive cells than in CXCR3-negative naive cells.

Germline CDR1 and CDR2: PRHDT and FYEKMQ (reference sequence). The CDR3 totals 14 residues. Note on this clonotype: What it binds is unknown.

It was by 5' RACE with UMI labels that the TRB cDNA libraries were prepared. TCRdb reprocessed the 5' RACE reads, keeping one entry per CDR3 protein, no DNA. The sample shows some 120,000 distinct CDR3 sequences, and approximately 0.36% sits with its ten largest clones. The chain uses TRBV13 and TRBJ1-6. The receptor's source is a human donor in good health. Some clones in this sample may be carry-over from other donors' samples. Source material: naive CXCR3+ CD8+ T cells from blood. Regarding subset: CD45RO-CCR7+CD27+CD95- naive CD8+ T cells expressing CXCR3 (TNR3+). CDR3 amino acids: CASSLRRVNSPLHF.